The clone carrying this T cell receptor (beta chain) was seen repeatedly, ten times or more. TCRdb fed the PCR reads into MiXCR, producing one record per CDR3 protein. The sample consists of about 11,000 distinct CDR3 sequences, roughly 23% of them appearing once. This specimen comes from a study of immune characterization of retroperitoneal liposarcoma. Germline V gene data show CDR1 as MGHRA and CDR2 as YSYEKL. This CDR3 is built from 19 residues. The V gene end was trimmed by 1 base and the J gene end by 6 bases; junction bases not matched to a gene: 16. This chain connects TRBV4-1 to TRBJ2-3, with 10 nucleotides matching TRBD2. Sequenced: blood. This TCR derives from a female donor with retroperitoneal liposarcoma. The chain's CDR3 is CASSQASSRPSGRGDTQYF. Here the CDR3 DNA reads TGCGCCAGCAGCCAAGCATCGTCTAGGCCTAGCGGGAGAGGGGATACGCAGTATTTT.